This record covers a single T cell receptor (beta chain). This specimen comes from a study of blood T cell repertoires in COVID-19. Germline assignment: CDR1 SNHLY and CDR2 FYNNEI. CDR3 length: 14 residues. The V end was cut by 4 bases, the J end by 4 bases, with 14 bases between. The repertoire was sequenced with immunoSEQ multiplex PCR; TCRdb's copy has only in-frame clones and lacks some. The sample lists over 150,000 clones; 85% to 95% were seen once. The sequence was obtained from a man in his fifties or sixties with acute or convalescent COVID-19. This chain joins TRBV2 and TRBJ2-7; D might be TRBD2 (6 bases). The sequencing sample was made of peripheral blood. DNA of the CDR3: TGTGCCAGCAGTGCCACCGGGACTGCTTACGAGCAGTACGTC. This translates into CASSATGTAYEQYV.